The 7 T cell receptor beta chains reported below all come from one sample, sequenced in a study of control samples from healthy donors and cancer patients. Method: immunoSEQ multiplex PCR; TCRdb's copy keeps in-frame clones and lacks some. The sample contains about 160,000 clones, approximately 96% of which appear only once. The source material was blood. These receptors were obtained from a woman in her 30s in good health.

The CDR3 sequence: CASTQGGGGETQYF. In DNA, the CDR3 is TGTGCCAGCACCCAAGGCGGGGGCGGGGAGACCCAGTACTTC. The V call is TRBV6-6, the J call TRBJ2-5; D is perhaps TRBD2 (7 bases). This CDR3 has 14 residues. Germline assignment: CDR1 MNHNY and CDR2 SVGAGI (reference sequence). Trimming took off 7 bases at V and 5 bases at J, with 17 bases between the two ends.

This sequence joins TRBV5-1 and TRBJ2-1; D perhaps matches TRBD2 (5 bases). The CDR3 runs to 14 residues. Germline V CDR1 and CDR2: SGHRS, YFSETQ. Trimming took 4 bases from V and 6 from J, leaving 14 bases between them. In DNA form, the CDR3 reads TGCGCCAGCAGCCGCCGGGGAAATGCCAATGAGCAGTTCTTC. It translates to CASSRRGNANEQFF.

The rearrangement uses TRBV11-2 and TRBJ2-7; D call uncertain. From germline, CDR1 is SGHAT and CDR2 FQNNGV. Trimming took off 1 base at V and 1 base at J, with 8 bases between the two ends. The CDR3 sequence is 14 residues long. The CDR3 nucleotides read TGTGCCAGCAGCTTAGGGTGGGGATCCTACGAGCAGTACTTC. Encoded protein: CASSLGWGSYEQYF.

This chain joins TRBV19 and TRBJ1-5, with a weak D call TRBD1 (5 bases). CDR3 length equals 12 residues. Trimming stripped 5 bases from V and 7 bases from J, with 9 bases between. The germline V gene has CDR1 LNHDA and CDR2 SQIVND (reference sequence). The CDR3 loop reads CASSRRDQPQHF. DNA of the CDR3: TGTGCCAGTAGTCGCAGGGACCAGCCCCAGCATTTT.

In nucleotides, the CDR3 is TGTGCCAGCAGTGGACCAGAAGCGGGAGGGCCGTTTGACACCGGGGAGCTGTTTTTT. Amino acid sequence: CASSGPEAGGPFDTGELFF. The chain joins TRBV6-1 to TRBJ2-2, with 10 nucleotides matching TRBD2. Germline CDR1 is MNHNS and CDR2 is SASEGT. V was pared by 4 bases and J by 3 bases, with 14 bases of the junction left unmatched. The CDR3 contains 19 residues.

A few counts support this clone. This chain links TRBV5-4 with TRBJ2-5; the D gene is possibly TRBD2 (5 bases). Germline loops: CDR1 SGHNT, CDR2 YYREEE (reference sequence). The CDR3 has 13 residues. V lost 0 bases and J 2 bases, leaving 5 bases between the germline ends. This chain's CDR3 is CASSLERQETQYF. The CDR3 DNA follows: TGTGCCAGCAGCTTGGAGCGGCAAGAGACCCAGTACTTC.

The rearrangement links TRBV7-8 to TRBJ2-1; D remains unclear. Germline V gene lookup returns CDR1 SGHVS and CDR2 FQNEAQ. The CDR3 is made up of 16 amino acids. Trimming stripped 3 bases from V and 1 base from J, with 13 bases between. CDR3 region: CASSFIQSISYNEQFF. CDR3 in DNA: TGTGCCAGCAGCTTCATACAGAGTATTTCCTACAATGAGCAGTTCTTC.